The sample holds a few counts of the clone carrying this T cell receptor beta chain. The data belong to a study of blood T cell repertoires in COVID-19. About the study: The origin of the acute and convalescent COVID-19 samples was the United States, Italy and Spain. Sample material is recorded as cDNA or gDNA derived from T cells, B-cell-depleted T cells, or PBMCs.

J was trimmed by 6 bases and V by 5 bases; bases with no gene match: 8. CDR1 is SGHAT and CDR2 is FQNNGV in the germline V gene. This CDR3 spans 15 amino acids. Methods used by the authors: Estimation of nucleated cell counts relied on the amplification of reference gene primers. Sequencing was performed with immunoSEQ multiplex PCR; in TCRdb, only in-frame clones are kept and a portion is missing. V, J and clone size reflect that table, while D and trimming were determined from the DNA. The sample comprises over 200,000 clones, roughly nine tenths of which are singletons, and 9.5% to 15% rests with the top ten.

This TCR came from a woman under 30 who had recovered from COVID-19. The gene calls are TRBV11-2 and TRBJ2-7, with 12 positions matching TRBD2. Sequences were obtained from peripheral blood. The CDR3 loop is CASSPWTSGNGEQYF. Here the CDR3 DNA reads TGTGCCAGCAGCCCCTGGACTAGCGGGAACGGCGAGCAGTACTTC.